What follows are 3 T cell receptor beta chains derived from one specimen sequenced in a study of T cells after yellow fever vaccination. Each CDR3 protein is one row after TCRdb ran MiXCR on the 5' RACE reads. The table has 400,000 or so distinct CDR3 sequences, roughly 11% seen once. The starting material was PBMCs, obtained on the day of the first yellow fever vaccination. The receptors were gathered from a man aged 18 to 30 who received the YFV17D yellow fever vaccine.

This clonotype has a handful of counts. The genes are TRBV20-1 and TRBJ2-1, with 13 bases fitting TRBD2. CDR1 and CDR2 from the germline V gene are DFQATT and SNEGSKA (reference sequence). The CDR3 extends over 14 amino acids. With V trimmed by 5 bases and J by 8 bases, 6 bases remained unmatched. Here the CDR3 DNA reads TGCAGTGCTTCCGGGACTAGCGGGGTCTATGAGCAGTTCTTC. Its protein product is CSASGTSGVYEQFF.

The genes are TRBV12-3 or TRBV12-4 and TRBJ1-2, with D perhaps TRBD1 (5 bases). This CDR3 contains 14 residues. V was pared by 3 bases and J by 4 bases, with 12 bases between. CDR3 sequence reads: CASSFGGWVYGYTF. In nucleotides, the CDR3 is TGTGCCAGCAGTTTTGGGGGGTGGGTCTATGGCTACACCTTC.

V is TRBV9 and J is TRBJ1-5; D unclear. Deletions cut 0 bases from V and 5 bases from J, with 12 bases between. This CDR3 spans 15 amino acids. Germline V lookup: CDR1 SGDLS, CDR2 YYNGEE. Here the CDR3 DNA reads TGTGCCAGCAGCGTAGGGGCAGGACTCTATCAGCCCCAGCATTTT. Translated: CASSVGAGLYQPQHF.